Listed below are T cell receptor beta chains from one sample, sequenced in a study of shared clonotypes between healthy human individuals. The data were produced by immunoSEQ multiplex PCR, yet TCRdb's version contains in-frame clones alone and is incomplete. Of almost 700,000 clones listed, roughly nine tenths are singletons. Source material: naive CD8+ T cells sorted from blood. Receptors originate from a man younger than 40 in good health. Both conserved end residues are part of each CDR3. Each record gives: clone size, J gene, D gene, V gene, CDR3 DNA, CDR3 protein. The D gene is left open where the match is weak. Size is omitted from some rows. Given values are once, few, many or a class for expanded clones.

clone_size: -
j_call: TRBJ2-7
d_call: TRBD2
v_call: TRBV10-2
cdr3_nt: TGCGCCAGCAGTCCCGTAGGGGGGACTAGCGCCTACGAGCAGTACTTC
cdr3_aa: CASSPVGGTSAYEQYF

clone_size: -
j_call: TRBJ2-7
d_call: TRBD2
v_call: TRBV27
cdr3_nt: TGTGCCAGCAGTTTAAGTACTAGCGGAACCTACGAGCAGTACTTC
cdr3_aa: CASSLSTSGTYEQYF

clone_size: -
j_call: TRBJ1-3
d_call: -
v_call: TRBV4-1
cdr3_nt: TGCGCCAGCAGCCAAGACACTGGAAACACCATATATTTT
cdr3_aa: CASSQDTGNTIYF

clone_size: -
j_call: TRBJ2-3
d_call: -
v_call: TRBV5-4
cdr3_nt: TGTGCCAGCAGCGGGATCACGGGAGACACAGATACGCAGTATTTT
cdr3_aa: CASSGITGDTDTQYF

clone_size: -
j_call: TRBJ1-3
d_call: -
v_call: TRBV7-7
cdr3_nt: TGTGCCAGCAGCCCTAACGAGGGGTTGCAGAACTCTGGAAACACCATATATTTT
cdr3_aa: CASSPNEGLQNSGNTIYF

clone_size: -
j_call: TRBJ1-2
d_call: TRBD1
v_call: TRBV4-1
cdr3_nt: TGCGCCAGCAGCCAAGCTTCGGGACAGTTTAACTATGGCTACACCTTC
cdr3_aa: CASSQASGQFNYGYTF

clone_size: -
j_call: TRBJ2-7
d_call: TRBD1
v_call: TRBV5-1
cdr3_nt: TGCGCCAGCAGCTTGGCCCACAGATCGACAGGGGGCGACGAGCAGTACTTC
cdr3_aa: CASSLAHRSTGGDEQYF

clone_size: few
j_call: TRBJ2-7
d_call: TRBD2
v_call: TRBV29-1
cdr3_nt: TGCAGCGTTGAGTTGAGTCCTAGCGGTTATGGCGAGCAGTACTTC
cdr3_aa: CSVELSPSGYGEQYF

clone_size: -
j_call: TRBJ2-5
d_call: TRBD2
v_call: TRBV19
cdr3_nt: TGTGCCAGTAGTATAGTAACAACTAGCGGATTAGAGACCCAGTACTTC
cdr3_aa: CASSIVTTSGLETQYF

clone_size: -
j_call: TRBJ2-7
d_call: TRBD2
v_call: TRBV11-2
cdr3_nt: TGTGCCACCGAAAGTGGGACTAGTTACGAGCAGTACTTC
cdr3_aa: CATESGTSYEQYF

clone_size: -
j_call: TRBJ2-7
d_call: TRBD2
v_call: TRBV6-6
cdr3_nt: TGTGCCAGCAGTTACTTGGCTAGCGGGAGATACGAGCAGTACTTC
cdr3_aa: CASSYLASGRYEQYF

clone_size: -
j_call: TRBJ2-1
d_call: -
v_call: TRBV27
cdr3_nt: TGTGCCAGCACTCTGTCCCTAAACAATGAGCAGTTCTTC
cdr3_aa: CASTLSLNNEQFF

clone_size: -
j_call: TRBJ2-1
d_call: -
v_call: TRBV19
cdr3_nt: TGTGCCAGTAGTATCGGTCAGGGGAGCTCCTACAATGAGCAGTTCTTC
cdr3_aa: CASSIGQGSSYNEQFF

clone_size: -
j_call: TRBJ2-7
d_call: -
v_call: TRBV5-5
cdr3_nt: TGTGCCAGCAGCTCCGGCCTCTCCTACGAGCAGTACTTC
cdr3_aa: CASSSGLSYEQYF

clone_size: -
j_call: TRBJ2-5
d_call: -
v_call: TRBV7-9
cdr3_nt: TGTGCCAGCAGCTTATTCAAGAGGTGGAAGACCCAGTACTTC
cdr3_aa: CASSLFKRWKTQYF

clone_size: -
j_call: TRBJ2-7
d_call: -
v_call: TRBV29-1
cdr3_nt: TGCAGCGTTGAAGGGCAGGACTACGAGCAGTACTTC
cdr3_aa: CSVEGQDYEQYF

clone_size: -
j_call: TRBJ2-1
d_call: -
v_call: TRBV10-3
cdr3_nt: TGTGCCACCACTTCAGGGGACCCATCCTACAATGAGCAGTTCTTC
cdr3_aa: CATTSGDPSYNEQFF

clone_size: -
j_call: TRBJ1-5
d_call: -
v_call: TRBV6-5
cdr3_nt: TGTGCCAGCAGTTATACCGCGGGGGGCAATCAGCCCCAGCATTTT
cdr3_aa: CASSYTAGGNQPQHF

clone_size: -
j_call: TRBJ2-1
d_call: TRBD2
v_call: TRBV4-3
cdr3_nt: TGCGCCAGCAGCCAAGACCTAACCGGGACTAGCGGTTACAATGAGCAGTTCTTC
cdr3_aa: CASSQDLTGTSGYNEQFF

clone_size: -
j_call: TRBJ2-5
d_call: -
v_call: TRBV27
cdr3_nt: TGTGCCAGCAGTCCACTCCCACGGGGGACGGAGTACTTC
cdr3_aa: CASSPLPRGTEYF

clone_size: -
j_call: TRBJ2-5
d_call: TRBD2
v_call: TRBV19
cdr3_nt: TGTGCCAGTAGTACCCGGGACCCGGGGGGAGAGACCCAGTACTTC
cdr3_aa: CASSTRDPGGETQYF

clone_size: -
j_call: TRBJ2-7
d_call: TRBD1
v_call: TRBV11-2
cdr3_nt: TGTGCCAGCAGCTTCGGGACAGGGGATTCCTACGAGCAGTACTTC
cdr3_aa: CASSFGTGDSYEQYF

clone_size: -
j_call: TRBJ1-2
d_call: TRBD1
v_call: TRBV5-4
cdr3_nt: TGTGCCAGCAGCTTAAAGGGGGCTTCTAACTATGGCTACACCTTC
cdr3_aa: CASSLKGASNYGYTF

clone_size: -
j_call: TRBJ1-1
d_call: -
v_call: TRBV9
cdr3_nt: TGTGCCAGCACCCGACAGGCCCACACTGAAGCTTTCTTT
cdr3_aa: CASTRQAHTEAFF

clone_size: -
j_call: TRBJ2-7
d_call: TRBD2
v_call: TRBV4-1
cdr3_nt: TGCGCCAGCAGCCAAGGACTAGCGGGCTCCTACGAGCAGTACTTC
cdr3_aa: CASSQGLAGSYEQYF